Listed below are T cell receptor beta chains from one sample, sequenced in a study of regulatory T cells in long-lasting Graves disease. TCRdb itself ran the multiplex PCR reads through MiXCR, one entry per CDR3 protein. Of a few hundred thousand distinct CDR3 sequences listed, about 20% are singletons. Source: peripheral blood mononuclear cells (PBMCs), taken when the disease was refractory, from a patient treated with antithyroid drugs. The receptors were gathered from a female donor with Graves disease. Each CDR3 is given without its conserved first and last residue. The order of the fields is J gene, V gene, CDR3 protein.

j_call: TRBJ2-2; v_call: TRBV14; cdr3_aa: ASGWGTSGELL
j_call: TRBJ2-5; v_call: TRBV20-1; cdr3_aa: SARKVVGETQY
j_call: TRBJ1-1; v_call: TRBV28; cdr3_aa: ASSLGGGMDTEAF
j_call: TRBJ1-5; v_call: TRBV19; cdr3_aa: ASSSQTGTTNQPQH
j_call: TRBJ1-4; v_call: TRBV12-3/TRBV12-4; cdr3_aa: ASSGERTGSNEKLF
j_call: TRBJ2-7; v_call: TRBV20-1; cdr3_aa: SARDPETSVVYEQY
j_call: TRBJ1-5; v_call: TRBV7-2; cdr3_aa: ASSFDRDQPQH
j_call: TRBJ1-2; v_call: TRBV7-2; cdr3_aa: ASSSHSGTGYYGYT
j_call: TRBJ1-4; v_call: TRBV19; cdr3_aa: ASSRTSNEKLF
j_call: TRBJ1-4; v_call: TRBV6-1; cdr3_aa: ASSTADGKLF
j_call: TRBJ2-6; v_call: TRBV9; cdr3_aa: ASSDTRDRQAYGANVLT
j_call: TRBJ2-7; v_call: TRBV10-3; cdr3_aa: ASSQDNSYEQY
j_call: TRBJ1-6; v_call: TRBV11-2; cdr3_aa: ASSLDRFNSPLH
j_call: TRBJ1-1; v_call: TRBV6-1; cdr3_aa: ASKDPANTEAF
j_call: TRBJ2-5; v_call: TRBV27; cdr3_aa: AIGTSGSQETQY
j_call: TRBJ1-5; v_call: TRBV18; cdr3_aa: ASSPTGDRVRSNQPQH
j_call: TRBJ2-7; v_call: TRBV24-1; cdr3_aa: ATEPGQTGQY
j_call: TRBJ2-5; v_call: TRBV7-3; cdr3_aa: ASSPGSGETQY
j_call: TRBJ2-7; v_call: TRBV6-5; cdr3_aa: ASSYGQVISYEQY
j_call: TRBJ1-3; v_call: TRBV20-1; cdr3_aa: SASHSGNTIY
j_call: TRBJ2-3; v_call: TRBV7-9; cdr3_aa: ASSFEDTQY
j_call: TRBJ1-2; v_call: TRBV18; cdr3_aa: ASSPRDSGYT
j_call: TRBJ1-1; v_call: TRBV6-1; cdr3_aa: ASSQTKNTEAF
j_call: TRBJ2-7; v_call: TRBV6-5; cdr3_aa: ASSYSISGGPYEQY
j_call: TRBJ2-5; v_call: TRBV20-1; cdr3_aa: SARDVGGTKETQY
j_call: TRBJ2-7; v_call: TRBV4-3; cdr3_aa: ASSPSRQGAYEQY
j_call: TRBJ1-3; v_call: TRBV24-1; cdr3_aa: ATLGGYSGNTIY
j_call: TRBJ2-7; v_call: TRBV12-3/TRBV12-4; cdr3_aa: ASSPTGMTYEQY